Shown below are 8 T cell receptor beta chains from a single sample sequenced in a study of early T cells in non-severe SARS-CoV-2 infection. TCRdb re-derived calls from the 5' RACE reads in MiXCR, one entry per CDR3 protein. Of roughly 71,000 distinct CDR3 sequences listed, about 13% were seen once; the top ten hold 4.5% to 6.5%. The sample comprised whole blood. Receptor source: an adult who was a healthcare worker with PCR-confirmed SARS-CoV-2 infection or an uninfected control (not recorded which).

This clonotype has ten or more counts. The V gene is TRBV12-3 or TRBV12-4, the J gene TRBJ2-2; no firm D call. V was cut by 6 bases and J by 5 bases, with 19 bases left in between. The CDR3 is 16 residues long. In DNA, the CDR3 is TGTGCCAGCAGCCGTGGCGTTCGTGGAGCGACCGGGGAGCTGTTTTTT. Translation gives CASSRGVRGATGELFF.

The chain couples TRBV7-2 to TRBJ2-3, with a weak D call TRBD2 (5 bases). Trimming cost V 4 bases and J 1 base, with 15 bases left between them. This CDR3 has 16 amino acids. The V gene's germline CDR1 is SGHTA and CDR2 FQGNSA. The CDR3 is CASSSASTGGTDTQYF. In DNA form, the CDR3 reads TGTGCCAGCAGCTCAGCTTCCACCGGGGGCACAGATACGCAGTATTTT.

This clonotype appeared many times. The CDR3 bases are TGTGCCAGCAGCGAGACAGGGGGGAGCGCTGAAGCTTTCTTT. Translated: CASSETGGSAEAFF. J is TRBJ1-1 and V is TRBV7-9; TRBD1 matches 9 bases. The V segment lost 5 bases and the J segment 6 bases; nucleotides outside the gene matches: 7. The CDR3 runs to 14 residues. Germline V gene sequence: CDR1 SEHNR, CDR2 FQNEAQ (reference sequence).

The chain recombines TRBV5-1 with TRBJ2-3; the D gene is possibly TRBD2 (6 bases). The V gene lost 0 bases and the J gene lost 7 bases, with 9 bases spanning the gap. The CDR3 covers 13 residues. Germline V CDR1 and CDR2: SGHRS, YFSETQ. The CDR3 nucleotides are TGCGCCAGCAGCTTGGTTGGGGGGAATACGCAGTATTTT. It specifies CASSLVGGNTQYF.

Here the CDR3 DNA reads TGTGCCAGCAGCCAAGGGGGAACGGGAGGCCCCTACGAGCAGTACTTC. Residues: CASSQGGTGGPYEQYF. The rearrangement uses TRBV14 and TRBJ2-7; TRBD2 matches at 7 bases. The CDR3 contains 16 residues. Trimming removed 1 base from V and 2 bases from J; junction bases left unmatched: 8. Looked up from germline, CDR1 is SGHDN and CDR2 is FVKESK.

This clonotype was seen at least ten times. The chain has TRBV12-3 or TRBV12-4 and TRBJ2-7; 9 bases are shared with TRBD2. There are 13 residues in the CDR3. Losses at the gene ends were 3 bases for V and 7 bases for J; bases not matched to a gene: 4. The DNA for the CDR3 is TGTGCCAGCAGTTTCGGGAGCGGGGGGGAGCAGTACTTC. This sequence encodes CASSFGSGGEQYF.

This clonotype was seen repeatedly, ten times or more. This chain joins TRBV20-1 and TRBJ2-5; 9 positions match TRBD2. J was trimmed by 5 bases and V by 3 bases; bases with no gene match: 13. Germline V CDR1 and CDR2: DFQATT, SNEGSKA (reference sequence). The CDR3 is 16 amino acids. The CDR3 here is CSASPPTSGSRETQYF. DNA for the CDR3: TGCAGTGCTAGCCCCCCGACTAGCGGAAGTCGGGAGACCCAGTACTTC.

J is TRBJ2-3 and V is TRBV28; 10 nucleotides align to TRBD2. Losses at the gene ends were 5 bases for V and 6 bases for J; bases not matched to a gene: 5. The CDR3 has 14 amino acids. Germline assignment: CDR1 MDHEN and CDR2 SYDVKM. The CDR3, as DNA: TGTGCCAGCAGTGGGCTAGCGGGAGACGATACGCAGTATTTT. This sequence encodes CASSGLAGDDTQYF.